Listed here is a single TCR beta chain. The data belong to a study of blood T cell repertoires in COVID-19. Only in-frame clones appear in the TCRdb table, and some are missing; sequencing was by immunoSEQ multiplex PCR. The sample lists 200,000 to 250,000 clones, 84% occurring once. The germline CDR1 and CDR2 sequences are SGDLS and YYNGEE. Trimming took 4 bases from V and 8 from J; bases not matched to a gene: 9. The CDR3 is 14 residues long. Sample: PBMCs or T cells enriched from blood (not recorded which). The chain is built from TRBV9 and TRBJ1-2; TRBD1 matches 9 bases. This TCR came from a woman aged 40-49 years who had recovered from COVID-19. This CDR3 is CASSPSEQGAGYTF. The CDR3 DNA reads TGTGCCAGCAGCCCATCCGAACAGGGGGCGGGCTACACCTTC.